Each of the 28 T cell receptor beta chains below was sequenced from the same sample in a study of early stage breast cancer tumors. Generated by immunoSEQ multiplex PCR, the TCRdb table keeps only in-frame clones and is missing some. This sample has about 51,000 clones, with around 80% found just once. The sample taken for sequencing was blood. The receptors here all came from a person aged 40-50 years with breast cancer.

This rearrangement joins TRBV7-8 to TRBJ2-1; 16 bases agree with TRBD2. The CDR3 has 18 amino acids. The germline V gene has CDR1 SGHVS and CDR2 FQNEAQ. The ends lost 5 bases at V and 0 bases at J; junction bases unmatched: 4. The DNA of the CDR3 is TGTGCCAGCAGCCCCGGGACTAGCGGGAGGGCCTCCTACAATGAGCAGTTCTTC. This sequence encodes CASSPGTSGRASYNEQFF.

The gene calls are TRBV18 and TRBJ2-7; 7 bases align to TRBD2. CDR3 size: 15 residues. Trimming removed 6 bases from V and 5 bases from J; junction bases left unmatched: 13. Germline V CDR1 and CDR2: KGHSH, LQKENI. The chain's CDR3 is CASSLSRAGKDEQYF. The CDR3 nucleotides read TGTGCCAGCTCCCTTTCTAGAGCGGGAAAGGACGAGCAGTACTTC.

The CDR3 DNA sequence: TGTGCCAGCAGACGGGAGGAGTCCCTAAACATTCAGTACTTC. It yields the protein CASRREESLNIQYF. J is TRBJ2-4 and V is TRBV2, with 7 bases fitting TRBD2. Germline-derived CDR1 and CDR2 are SNHLY and FYNNEI. The CDR3 contains 14 residues. Germline trimming cut 6 bases from V and 6 bases from J; bases unmatched to any gene: 8.

This clone was counted once. The J gene is TRBJ2-1, the V gene TRBV27; D is ambiguous. Germline values: CDR1 MNHEY, CDR2 SMNVEV (reference sequence). This CDR3 has 15 residues. The ends were cut back, 5 bases at V and 4 bases at J, with 15 bases in the middle. CDR3 residues: CASSADVMGYNEQFF. Written as DNA, the CDR3 is TGTGCCAGCAGTGCTGACGTCATGGGTTACAATGAGCAGTTCTTC.

The chain recombines TRBV18 with TRBJ2-1; no definite D call. Germline CDR1 reads KGHSH; CDR2 reads LQKENI. The CDR3 runs 11 residues. Trimming left V 5 bases short and J 9 bases short, with 8 bases between. CDR3 in amino acids: CASSRSAEQFF. The CDR3 DNA reads as TGTGCCAGCTCAAGGTCGGCTGAGCAGTTCTTC.

The V gene is TRBV19, the J gene TRBJ1-5, with D unclear. The V gene lost 5 bases and the J gene lost 1 base, with 12 bases spanning the gap. CDR1 and CDR2 (germline): LNHDA, SQIVND (reference sequence). CDR3 length: 15 amino acids. CDR3 residues: CASSPRIGSNQPQHF. In DNA form, the CDR3 reads TGTGCCAGTAGTCCACGTATAGGGAGCAATCAGCCCCAGCATTTT.

This chain links TRBV6-5 with TRBJ2-7; 12 bases are shared with TRBD2. Trimming removed 7 bases from V and 5 bases from J; junction bases left unmatched: 6. This CDR3 spans 14 amino acids. Germline values: CDR1 MNHEY, CDR2 SVGAGI. The CDR3 sequence: CASTGLAGSNEQYF. As DNA, the CDR3 is TGTGCCAGCACCGGACTAGCGGGATCTAACGAGCAGTACTTC.

The V gene is TRBV4-2, the J gene TRBJ2-1; 8 bases agree with TRBD2. The length of the CDR3 is 17 residues. V was clipped by 5 bases and J by 3 bases; unmatched bases: 12. Germline CDR1 is LGHNA and CDR2 is YNFKEQ. This CDR3 is CASSFRGSGAHYNEQFF. In DNA form, the CDR3 reads TGTGCCAGCAGCTTCCGGGGTAGCGGGGCCCACTACAATGAGCAGTTCTTC.

The chain carries TRBV5-4 and TRBJ2-3, with a tentative D call TRBD1 (5 bases). Trimming removed 4 bases at V and 5 bases at J, with 11 bases between. Per the germline V gene, CDR1 is SGHNT and CDR2 is YYREEE (reference sequence). The CDR3 is 13 amino acids. CDR3 amino acids: CASSTGPQDTQYF. In DNA, the CDR3 is TGTGCCAGCAGCACAGGTCCCCAAGATACGCAGTATTTT.

This clone was counted between two and nine times. This chain uses TRBV7-9 with TRBJ2-7, with D uncertain. V lost 5 bases to trimming and J lost 0 bases, with 8 bases between them. Per the germline V gene, CDR1 is SEHNR and CDR2 is FQNEAQ (reference sequence). CDR3 length equals 13 residues. The chain's CDR3 is CASSASSSYEQYF. The DNA of the CDR3 is TGTGCCAGCAGCGCCTCAAGCTCCTACGAGCAGTACTTC. The entire variable domain, with the rest obtained from reference TRBV7-9 and TRBJ2-7, is as follows: DTGVSQNPRHKITKRGQNVTFRCDPISEHNRLYWYRQTLGQGPEFLTYFQNEAQLEKSRLLSDRFSAERPKGSFSTLEIQRTEQGDSAMYLCASSASSSYEQYFGPGTRLTVT.

The chain uses TRBV29-1 and TRBJ2-7; 8 nucleotides agree with TRBD2. The CDR3 spans 14 residues. V shed 4 bases and J 4 bases; nucleotides not matched to a gene: 9. CDR1 and CDR2 from the germline V gene are SQVTM and ANQGSEA. The DNA for the CDR3 is TGCAGCGTTGGGTCGGGGCCTAGCGGGTACGAGCAGTACTTC. Its protein is CSVGSGPSGYEQYF.

The chain combines TRBV11-3 with TRBJ2-2; unclear D gene. The CDR3 length is 12 residues. Looked up from germline, CDR1 is SGHNT and CDR2 is YENEEA. Trimming took off 2 bases at V and 10 bases at J, with 8 bases between the two ends. CDR3 sequence reads: CASSLRGVELFF. CDR3 in DNA: TGTGCCAGCAGCTTACGTGGAGTGGAGCTGTTTTTT.

This chain connects TRBV27 to TRBJ2-3; D may be TRBD2 (6 bases). V was pared by 2 bases and J by 0 bases, with 6 bases between. Germline loops: CDR1 MNHEY, CDR2 SMNVEV (reference sequence). The CDR3 has 14 residues. CDR3 nucleotide sequence: TGTGCCAGCAGTTTACGGGGGAGCACAGATACGCAGTATTTT. Translation: CASSLRGSTDTQYF.

This clone was seen only once. The chain links TRBV19 to TRBJ2-6; D call uncertain. V was clipped by 3 bases and J by 0 bases, with 12 bases between them. This CDR3 is 17 amino acids long. Germline V CDR1 and CDR2: LNHDA, SQIVND (reference sequence). This CDR3 reads CASSIGQLRSGANVLTF. The DNA for the CDR3 is TGTGCCAGTAGTATTGGGCAGTTGCGCTCTGGGGCCAACGTCCTGACTTTC.

Here the CDR3 DNA reads TGTGCCTGGGATAGATTGTACAATGAGCAGTTCTTC. This translates into CAWDRLYNEQFF. V usage is TRBV30 and J usage is TRBJ2-1; unclear D gene. This CDR3 spans 12 amino acids. V dropped 5 bases and J dropped 4 bases, with 9 bases sitting between them. Germline loops: CDR1 GTSNPN, CDR2 SVGIG (reference sequence).

The CDR3 spells CASSEWTNYGYTF. CDR3 nucleotide sequence: TGTGCCAGCAGTGAATGGACTAACTATGGCTACACCTTC. The chain combines TRBV6-1 with TRBJ1-2, with D unresolved. Germline loops: CDR1 MNHNS, CDR2 SASEGT. Trimming removed 2 bases at V and 0 bases at J, with 4 bases between. The CDR3 consists of 13 residues.

A note on this clone: Germline is not matched at one junction end, which may reflect a read error. The chain employs TRBV7-2 and TRBJ2-7; 9 nucleotides line up with TRBD2. The length of the CDR3 is 15 residues. Germline CDR1 SGHTA, CDR2 FQGNSA. The CDR3 loop is CASSASGTKGYEQYF. CDR3 DNA sequence: TGTGCCAGCAGCGCTAGCGGGACTAAGGGCTACGAACAGTACTTC.

V usage is TRBV1 and J usage is TRBJ2-4; the table's D gene call, TRBD2, was not cross checked with the DNA. TRBV1 is flagged as a pseudogene. There are 17 residues in the CDR3. For the CDR3, the DNA is TGCACCAACCCCCTAGCGGGAGGTATAGCAGCCAAAAACATTCAGTACTTC. This translates into CTNPLAGGIAAKNIQYF.

The table lists this clone with a few counts. In the same sample, other DNA sequences code for this CDR3. The chain employs TRBV2 and TRBJ2-7; the match to TRBD2 covers 8 bases. CDR1 and CDR2 (germline): SNHLY, FYNNEI. Losses at the gene ends were 5 bases for V and 4 bases for J; bases not matched to a gene: 1. The CDR3 is 12 residues long. The CDR3 is CASSRGGYEQYF. Here the CDR3 DNA reads TGTGCCAGCAGTCGGGGGGGTTACGAGCAGTACTTC.

The rearrangement links TRBV23-1 to TRBJ1-2; 8 bases match TRBD1. TRBV23-1 is an ORF for which the function is uncertain. The CDR3 covers 18 residues. The V segment lost 0 bases and the J segment 2 bases; nucleotides outside the gene matches: 11. CDR3 residues: CASSQSRLDRAKNYGYTF. As DNA, the CDR3 is TGCGCCAGCAGTCAATCCCGATTGGACAGGGCAAAGAACTATGGCTACACCTTC.

This clone was picked up a small number of times. The chain is built from TRBV5-3 and TRBJ2-2, with 7 bases lining up with TRBD2. TRBV5-3 counts as an open reading frame of uncertain function. CDR3 length: 14 residues. The CDR3 region has the DNA TGTCTAATTGGGGGAGGGCCAATCACCGGGGAGCTGTTTTTT. This sequence encodes CLIGGGPITGELFF.

This chain connects TRBV5-1 to TRBJ1-3, with a tentative D call TRBD1 (5 bases). The CDR3 runs to 16 residues. The germline V gene encodes CDR1 SGHRS and CDR2 YFSETQ. The V and J ends lost 3 bases and 1 base respectively, with 14 bases between them. This CDR3 reads CASSWDGLTSGNTIYF. As DNA, the CDR3 is TGCGCCAGCAGCTGGGACGGCCTCACATCTGGAAACACCATATATTTT.

This clone was counted only a few times. This chain joins TRBV11-2 and TRBJ1-5; TRBD1 matches at 7 bases. This CDR3 has 17 amino acids. Germline V lookup: CDR1 SGHAT, CDR2 FQNNGV. Unmatched junction bases numbered 10, after V lost 5 bases and J lost 0 bases. As DNA, the CDR3 is TGTGCCAGCAGCGACCGGACAGGCTCCGATAGCAATCAGCCCCAGCATTTT. This codes for CASSDRTGSDSNQPQHF.

This sequence joins TRBV6-1 and TRBJ2-5; TRBD2 matches at 8 bases. The V gene end was trimmed by 2 bases and the J gene end by 9 bases; junction bases not matched to a gene: 8. Per germline, CDR1 MNHNS and CDR2 SASEGT. This CDR3 comprises 14 residues. The CDR3 region is CASSESSGRGAQYF. Here the CDR3 DNA reads TGTGCCAGCAGTGAATCATCCGGGAGGGGTGCCCAGTACTTC.

The CDR3 DNA reads TGTGCCATCAGCCAAAACCTGGGGGTAGCCTCCGAGCAGTACTTC. Translation gives CAISQNLGVASEQYF. This sequence joins TRBV10-3 and TRBJ2-7, with D perhaps being TRBD1 or TRBD2 (5 bases each). Trimming took off 6 bases at V and 6 bases at J, with 21 bases between the two ends. Germline CDR1 reads ENHRY; CDR2 reads SYGVKD. CDR3 size: 15 residues.

In this sample, this clone turned up once. The V gene is TRBV5-8, the J gene TRBJ2-5; D is ambiguous. The V end was cut by 1 base, the J end by 5 bases, with 3 bases between. Germline-derived CDR1 and CDR2 are SGHTS and YDEGEE. The CDR3 totals 11 residues. Here the CDR3 DNA reads TGTGCCAGCAGCTTGCTCGAGACCCAGTACTTC. Amino acids: CASSLLETQYF.

V is TRBV5-5 and J is TRBJ2-7, with D possibly being TRBD1 or TRBD2 (5 bases each). V lost 4 bases and J 0 bases, leaving 14 bases between the germline ends. The germline V gene has CDR1 SGHKS and CDR2 YYEKEE (reference sequence). The CDR3 spans 15 residues. This chain's CDR3 is CASSMGVRSSYEQYF. In nucleotides, the CDR3 is TGTGCCAGCAGCATGGGGGTTAGGAGCTCCTACGAGCAGTACTTC.

This chain links TRBV19 with TRBJ2-7, with 7 nucleotides matching TRBD2. Germline loops: CDR1 LNHDA, CDR2 SQIVND (reference sequence). V shed 4 bases and J 0 bases; nucleotides not matched to a gene: 6. The CDR3 contains 15 residues. The CDR3 loop is CASSRLAESSYEQYF. As DNA, the CDR3 is TGTGCCAGTAGTAGGCTAGCGGAAAGCTCCTACGAGCAGTACTTC.